This is a list of T cell receptor beta chains from one sample in a study of blood T cell repertoires in COVID-19. Clones were sequenced by immunoSEQ multiplex PCR, and TCRdb holds only the in-frame ones, with some missing. The table records tens of thousands of clones, roughly 72% of them present only once. The sequenced material came from peripheral blood. Source of these receptors: an elderly woman with acute or convalescent COVID-19. CDR3s include the opening cysteine and the closing phenylalanine or tryptophan. The D gene is left open where the match is weak. For some rows the clone size is stated as once, few or many, or as a class when expanded; others skip it.

v_gene	j_gene	abundance	d_gene	CDR3nt	CDR3aa
TRBV5-1	TRBJ1-2	NA	TRBD1	TGCGCCAGCAGCTCCCAGGGGGCCCCAGATGGCTACACCTTC	CASSSQGAPDGYTF
TRBV4-2	TRBJ1-1	NA	NA	TGTGCCAGCAGCCAAGAAGGACAGAACACTGAAGCTTTCTTT	CASSQEGQNTEAFF
TRBV5-4	TRBJ2-7	NA	NA	TGTGCCAGCAGCTCAGGATCATCGCTCGAGCAGTACTTC	CASSSGSSLEQYF
TRBV12-5	TRBJ1-5	NA	TRBD1	TGTGCTAGTGGGCCTGACAGGGTGCAACAGCCCCAGCATTTT	CASGPDRVQQPQHF
TRBV6-6	TRBJ1-2	NA	NA	TGTGCCAGCAGTTACTCGTCCCTAGTGTCTAACTATGGCTACACCTTC	CASSYSSLVSNYGYTF
TRBV10-3	TRBJ1-1	NA	TRBD1	TGTGCCGTAGGGGACAGTATGAACACTGAAGCTTTCTTT	CAVGDSMNTEAFF
TRBV19	TRBJ1-1	NA	NA	TGTGCCAGTAGTATCTCCAGGGGAGTAACTGAAGCTTTCTTT	CASSISRGVTEAFF
TRBV5-5	TRBJ2-3	NA	TRBD2	TGTGCCAGCAGCTTCTCTAGCGGGAGCCCAGATACGCAGTATTTT	CASSFSSGSPDTQYF
TRBV28	TRBJ1-4	once	TRBD1	TGTGCCAGCAGTTCGGGACAGGTATATGAAAAACTGTTTTTT	CASSSGQVYEKLFF
TRBV20-1	TRBJ2-7	NA	NA	TGCAGTGCTAGAGCTTACTACGAGCAGTACTTC	CSARAYYEQYF
TRBV13	TRBJ2-7	NA	NA	TGTGCCAGCAGCTTAGGCCGGGCCTACGAGCAGTACTTC	CASSLGRAYEQYF
TRBV4-3	TRBJ1-5	NA	TRBD1	TGCGCCAGCAGCCATGGACAGGCAAGGCAGCCCCAGCATTTT	CASSHGQARQPQHF
TRBV4-2	TRBJ2-3	NA	TRBD2	TGTGCCAGCAGCCGTAGCGGGGGGGCCCGAACGCAGTATTTT	CASSRSGGARTQYF
TRBV7-2	TRBJ1-2	NA	TRBD1	TGTGCCAGCAGCTTAGCGTGGACAGGCTATGGCTACACCTTC	CASSLAWTGYGYTF
TRBV9	TRBJ2-3	NA	TRBD2	TGTGCCAGCAGCGCCCGACTAGCGGGACGCACAGATACGCAGTATTTT	CASSARLAGRTDTQYF
TRBV7-9	TRBJ2-2	NA	NA	TGTGCCAGCAGCTCAGACAGTATCACCGGGGAGCTGTTTTTT	CASSSDSITGELFF
TRBV5-4	TRBJ1-2	NA	NA	TGTGCCAGCAGCTTGGGCAGGGATGGCGGCTACACCTTC	CASSLGRDGGYTF
TRBV9	TRBJ1-6	NA	TRBD1	TGTGCCAGCAGCAAATCCTTACAGGGGAGCTATAATTCACCCCTCCACTTT	CASSKSLQGSYNSPLHF
TRBV2	TRBJ1-1	few	NA	TGTGCCAGCCGCCCGGACTTAGGCGAAGCTTTCTTT	CASRPDLGEAFF
TRBV28	TRBJ2-1	NA	NA	TGTGCCAGCAGTCTCCACCTTTCTATGCTTGAGCAGTTCTTC	CASSLHLSMLEQFF
TRBV13	TRBJ1-3	many	NA	TGTGCCAGCAGCCAGGCCCCCCGAGCCGGAAACACCATATATTTT	CASSQAPRAGNTIYF
TRBV9	TRBJ1-6	once	TRBD1	TGTGCCAGCAGCCCCCCGGGACAGGGGAATTCACCCCTCCACTTT	CASSPPGQGNSPLHF
TRBV7-2	TRBJ2-2	NA	NA	TGTGCCAGCAGCACGAGACTAGTGGAAAGCGGGGAGCTGTTTTTT	CASSTRLVESGELFF
TRBV1	TRBJ2-1	NA	NA	TGCACCAGCAGCCCCCCGGGGGTGGGTGAGCAGTTCTTC	CTSSPPGVGEQFF
TRBV3-1/TRBV3-2	TRBJ2-1	NA	TRBD2	TGTGCCAGCAGCCTAACAAGGCATTGGGCACTAGCGTACAATGAGCAGTTCTTC	CASSLTRHWALAYNEQFF
TRBV5-1	TRBJ1-2	NA	TRBD1	TGCGCCAGCAGCTTGGCGGGACAGGGGAATGGCTACACCTTC	CASSLAGQGNGYTF
TRBV28	TRBJ2-7	few	NA	TGTGCCAGCAGTTCATGGGGGGGGACAGGCAACGAGCAGTACTTC	CASSSWGGTGNEQYF
TRBV30	TRBJ1-2	NA	TRBD1	TGTGCCGGGCGGGGGACAGGGAGCCGATATGGCTACACCTTC	CAGRGTGSRYGYTF
TRBV11-2	TRBJ2-1	NA	TRBD1	TGTGCCAGCAGCTCAGGGGGCTCCTACAATGAGCAGTTCTTC	CASSSGGSYNEQFF
TRBV25-1	TRBJ1-2	NA	TRBD1	TGTGCCAGCGCTTCGGGACAGGGGGAAGGCTACACCTTC	CASASGQGEGYTF
TRBV29-1	TRBJ1-4	once	NA	TGCAGCGTTGGAGGGCAGTCTAATGAAAAACTGTTTTTT	CSVGGQSNEKLFF
TRBV7-6	TRBJ1-1	NA	NA	TGTGCCAGCAGCTTGGGGGCTAATTCGGGGCAAAACACTGAAGCTTTCTTT	CASSLGANSGQNTEAFF
TRBV6-2/TRBV6-3	TRBJ2-1	NA	TRBD1	TGTGCCAGCAGCCCCCTGAGGGGACAGGGGGCCTACAATGAGCAGTTCTTC	CASSPLRGQGAYNEQFF
TRBV6-5	TRBJ2-7	once	NA	TGTGCCAGCAGTTACCCCTTAAATGAGCAGTACTTC	CASSYPLNEQYF
TRBV7-8	TRBJ2-1	NA	NA	TGTGCCAGCAGCTTAGGGGGGGGCCTTTACAATGAGCAGTTCTTC	CASSLGGGLYNEQFF
TRBV3-1/TRBV3-2	TRBJ2-2	few	TRBD1	TGTGCCAGCAGCCAAGATCGGGGACAGTTGTGGACCGGGGAGCTGTTTTTT	CASSQDRGQLWTGELFF
TRBV6-6	TRBJ2-5	NA	NA	TGTGCCAGCAGTTTCAGGAGTACAGGGATGGAAGAGACCCAGTACTTC	CASSFRSTGMEETQYF
TRBV7-9	TRBJ2-5	NA	NA	TGTGCCTGTGCGACGGGAGAGACCCAGTACTTC	CACATGETQYF
TRBV20-1	TRBJ1-3	NA	NA	TGCAGTGCTAGAGTCAAAAACACCATATATTTT	CSARVKNTIYF
TRBV7-9	TRBJ2-5	NA	NA	TGTGCCAGCAGCGGTACAGGGTGGACGGAGACCCAGTACTTC	CASSGTGWTETQYF
TRBV19	TRBJ1-2	NA	NA	TGTGCCAGTTCCCCCCCCAGGGAGGATGGCTACACCTTC	CASSPPREDGYTF
TRBV6-5	TRBJ1-5	NA	NA	TGTGCCAGCAGTAACAGGAATCAGCCCCAGCATTTT	CASSNRNQPQHF
TRBV28	TRBJ2-5	NA	NA	TGTGCCAGCAGTTCATTGAGGGGGGGGTCGGAGACCCAGTACTTC	CASSSLRGGSETQYF
TRBV5-5	TRBJ1-1	many	NA	TGTGCCAGCAGCTTTAACGGGAACACTGAAGCTTTCTTT	CASSFNGNTEAFF
TRBV2	TRBJ1-2	NA	TRBD1	TGTGCCAGCAGTGAAACGACAGGGAGGTATGGCTACACCTTC	CASSETTGRYGYTF
TRBV18	TRBJ2-3	NA	TRBD1	TGTGCCAGCTCAACCTTACAGGGGGGCACAGATACGCAGTATTTT	CASSTLQGGTDTQYF
TRBV5-1	TRBJ2-3	NA	TRBD2	TGCGCCAGCAGCTTGGAGGGCGGGGGAGATACGCAGTATTTT	CASSLEGGGDTQYF
TRBV6-5	TRBJ1-6	NA	TRBD1	TGTGCCAGCAGTCGGACAGGGGGCGAATCACCCCTCCACTTT	CASSRTGGESPLHF